A single sample is the source of the 32 T cell receptor beta chains below, sequenced in a study of T-cell reconstitution after alpha-beta-depleted transplantation in children. Library preparation (for TCRbeta) was performed with unique molecular identifiers. TCRdb reanalysed the PCR reads using MiXCR and keeps one entry per CDR3 protein. Here the sample spans 45,000 to 55,000 distinct CDR3 sequences, about 9% being singletons. The starting material was PBMCs, mostly from graft donor cells, obtained 60 days after TCRalphabeta/CD19-depleted stem cell transplant. Source of these receptors: a male patient aged 2-15 years who had a stem cell transplant for chronic granulomatous disease, so the T cells may come from the graft donor.

This clonotype was detected a few times. The genes are TRBV27 and TRBJ1-1, with TRBD1 matching over 10 bases. CDR3 size: 16 residues. V was pared by 8 bases and J by 5 bases, with 14 bases of the junction left unmatched. Per the germline V gene, CDR1 is MNHEY and CDR2 is SMNVEV (reference sequence). Here the CDR3 DNA reads TGTGCCAGCCGTTCCCATCCGGGACAGGGGAGTACTGAAGCTTTCTTT. Translated, it gives CASRSHPGQGSTEAFF.

This clonotype appeared many times. This chain links TRBV29-1 with TRBJ1-1; 8 positions match TRBD1. Germline assignment: CDR1 SQVTM and CDR2 ANQGSEA. The CDR3 length is 15 residues. V shed 8 bases and J 1 base; nucleotides not matched to a gene: 12. CDR3 nucleotide sequence: TGCAGCCCCCCCAAGCTAGGACAGGGGAACACTGAAGCTTTCTTT. Its translation: CSPPKLGQGNTEAFF.

The rearrangement uses TRBV6-1 and TRBJ1-2; tentatively, D is TRBD1 (6 bases). Germline values: CDR1 MNHNS, CDR2 SASEGT. Trimming cost V 1 base and J 7 bases, with 10 bases left between them. This CDR3 comprises 13 residues. In DNA, the CDR3 is TGTGCCAGCAGTGAAGTGAGGGGGAGTGGCTACACCTTC. This gives the protein CASSEVRGSGYTF.

This clonotype was recorded many times. V usage is TRBV5-4 and J usage is TRBJ2-1, with D possibly matching TRBD2 (6 bases). Trimming took 2 bases from V and 7 from J, leaving 28 bases between them. The CDR3 sequence is 19 residues long. Germline loops: CDR1 SGHNT, CDR2 YYREEE (reference sequence). The CDR3 bases are TGTGCCAGCAGCTTAAGAAGCAGAGAAAGCGGGTCCCTGGGGAATGAGCAGTTCTTC. Translated, it gives CASSLRSRESGSLGNEQFF.

This clonotype is a singleton in its sample. Lacking the conserved final phenylalanine or tryptophan, this CDR3 likely reflects a read error. The chain employs TRBV6-5 and TRBJ2-3, with 7 bases lining up with TRBD2. V lost 7 bases, J lost 1 base, and 17 bases stayed unmatched. From germline, CDR1 is MNHEY and CDR2 SVGAGI. The CDR3 totals 18 residues. DNA of the CDR3: TGTGCCAGCACTTTTTTCGGGGGAGCGGGACTCCGCACAGATACGCAGTATTTA. Encoded protein: CASTFFGGAGLRTDTQYL.

The rearrangement links TRBV27 to TRBJ2-7, with TRBD2 identical over 7 bases. CDR3 size: 16 residues. The J segment lost 3 bases and the V segment lost 0 bases, leaving 8 bases of the junction unmatched. Germline CDR1 MNHEY, CDR2 SMNVEV (reference sequence). The CDR3: CASSLSPPGEGYEQYF. In nucleotides, the CDR3 is TGTGCCAGCAGTTTATCCCCTCCGGGGGAGGGCTACGAGCAGTACTTC.

The rearrangement joins TRBV18 to TRBJ1-1; TRBD1 might be the D (5 bases). The ends were cut back, 3 bases at V and 5 bases at J, with 16 bases in the middle. The CDR3 has 15 residues. Germline values: CDR1 KGHSH, CDR2 LQKENI. CDR3 region: CASSPGRGWRTEAFF. For the CDR3, the DNA is TGTGCCAGCTCACCGGGGCGGGGTTGGAGGACTGAAGCTTTCTTT.

J is TRBJ2-7 and V is TRBV7-7, with D uncertain. Germline values: CDR1 SSHAT, CDR2 FNYEAQ (reference sequence). The CDR3 covers 13 residues. V lost 1 base, J lost 5 bases, and 9 bases lay in between. The CDR3 protein is CASSLEFSDEQYF. As DNA, the CDR3 is TGTGCCAGCAGCTTAGAATTTTCCGACGAGCAGTACTTC.

The chain joins TRBV2 to TRBJ2-5, with unresolved D. Trimming stripped 9 bases from V and 2 bases from J, with 13 bases between. The germline gives CDR1 SNHLY, CDR2 FYNNEI. The CDR3 is 13 residues long. This CDR3 is CARGRVTQETQYF. The CDR3 bases are TGTGCCAGGGGAAGGGTCACACAAGAGACCCAGTACTTC.

This clonotype was recorded many times. The CDR3 DNA sequence: TGTGCCAGCAGCCACGCCGAGTCTATCCAAGAGACCCAGTACTTC. It encodes CASSHAESIQETQYF. The gene calls are TRBV14 and TRBJ2-5; D remains unclear. The CDR3 loop spans 15 amino acids. V dropped 3 bases and J dropped 1 base, with 12 bases sitting between them. Germline lookup yields CDR1 SGHDN and CDR2 FVKESK.

This clonotype has at least ten counts. The chain has TRBV5-1 and TRBJ2-1, with D tentatively TRBD2 (5 bases). CDR1 is SGHRS, CDR2 YFSETQ, per germline. The CDR3 contains 15 residues. V gave up 3 bases and J gave up 5 bases, with 15 bases separating them. The CDR3 coding sequence is TGCGCCAGCAGCTCCAGACTAATAGCTCACAATGAGCAGTTCTTC. Its translation: CASSSRLIAHNEQFF.

There are many counts of this clonotype. This chain links TRBV7-2 with TRBJ2-7; no clear D. CDR3 length: 17 amino acids. Germline values: CDR1 SGHTA, CDR2 FQGNSA. Trimming took 1 base from V and 0 from J, leaving 16 bases between them. The CDR3 DNA reads TGTGCCAGCAGCTTAGGCCCCAGTTCCTGGGCCTCCTACGAGCAGTACTTC. Translating it yields CASSLGPSSWASYEQYF.

This clonotype was picked up many times. The J gene is TRBJ2-3, the V gene TRBV2; D is undetermined. CDR1 SNHLY and CDR2 FYNNEI come from the germline V gene. The CDR3 runs to 11 residues. Trimming took 7 bases from V and 8 from J, leaving 10 bases between them. The CDR3 bases are TGTGCCAGCAAAACAGATCTTACGCAGTATTTT. Protein sequence: CASKTDLTQYF.

Many counts were recorded for this clonotype. The V call is TRBV5-1, the J call TRBJ2-5; D ambiguous. Germline assignment: CDR1 SGHRS and CDR2 YFSETQ. The CDR3 is made up of 13 amino acids. V lost 2 bases, J lost 2 bases, and 7 bases lay in between. The CDR3 DNA sequence: TGCGCCAGCAGCTTAGGCAGTCAAGAGACCCAGTACTTC. Translated, it gives CASSLGSQETQYF.

The chain links TRBV25-1 to TRBJ1-3, with 7 positions matching TRBD1. Germline V lookup: CDR1 MGHDK, CDR2 SYGVNS. The CDR3 is made up of 15 amino acids. J was trimmed by 6 bases and V by 3 bases; bases with no gene match: 8. CDR3 nucleotides: TGTGCCAGCAGTGAGGGATCAGGGGGGAAAAACACCATATATTTT. This sequence encodes CASSEGSGGKNTIYF.

This clonotype was seen many times. The V and J genes are TRBV5-1 and TRBJ1-2; 8 bases are shared with TRBD1. V trimming: 0 bases; J trimming: 3 bases; junction bases outside the gene matches: 7. The CDR3 extends over 16 amino acids. Germline V gene sequence: CDR1 SGHRS, CDR2 YFSETQ. The CDR3 bases are TGCGCCAGCAGCTTGGCCGGGACAGGCGGACACTATGGCTACACCTTC. Protein sequence: CASSLAGTGGHYGYTF.

Many counts were recorded for this clonotype. For the CDR3, the DNA is TGTGCCAGCAGCCCCTCGTCTGGGACCGACAATGAGCAGTTCTTC. Protein sequence: CASSPSSGTDNEQFF. The genes are TRBV7-9 and TRBJ2-1, with D tentatively TRBD1 or TRBD2 (5 bases each). Germline CDR1 SEHNR, CDR2 FQNEAQ (reference sequence). This CDR3 contains 15 residues. V shed 5 bases and J shed 5 bases, with 16 bases lying between them. Based on the CDR3 plus reference TRBV7-9 and TRBJ2-1, the full variable domain is DTGVSQNPRHKITKRGQNVTFRCDPISEHNRLYWYRQTLGQGPEFLTYFQNEAQLEKSRLLSDRFSAERPKGSFSTLEIQRTEQGDSAMYLCASSPSSGTDNEQFFGPGTRLTVL.

The chain joins TRBV12-3 or TRBV12-4 to TRBJ1-5, with TRBD1 matching 8 bases. The ends lost 3 bases at V and 5 bases at J; junction bases unmatched: 6. This CDR3 has 15 amino acids. This chain's CDR3 is CASSLADRGYQPQHF. The CDR3 DNA is TGTGCCAGCAGTTTGGCAGACAGGGGATATCAGCCCCAGCATTTT.

This clonotype was recorded many times. V and J are TRBV5-1 and TRBJ1-4, with D possibly matching TRBD1 (5 bases). Trimming stripped 4 bases from V and 3 bases from J, with 10 bases between. Germline assignment: CDR1 SGHRS and CDR2 YFSETQ. There are 14 residues in the CDR3. The CDR3 loop reads CASSPTASNEKLFF. Written as DNA, the CDR3 is TGCGCCAGCAGCCCGACAGCCTCTAATGAAAAACTGTTTTTT. Full variable domain (outside the CDR3, taken from reference TRBV5-1 and TRBJ1-4): KAGVTQTPRYLIKTRGQQVTLSCSPISGHRSVSWYQQTPGQGLQFLFEYFSETQRNKGNFPGRFSGRQFSNSRSEMNVSTLELGDSALYLCASSPTASNEKLFFGSGTQLSVL.

This CDR3 reads CASSLQEVGEYNEQFF. The CDR3 nucleotides read TGTGCCAGCAGCTTACAGGAGGTGGGGGAGTACAATGAGCAGTTCTTC. The genes are TRBV7-2 and TRBJ2-1; either TRBD1 or TRBD2 may supply D (5 bases each). Germline CDR1 reads SGHTA; CDR2 reads FQGNSA. The CDR3 sequence is 16 residues long. Trimming removed 2 bases from V and 4 bases from J, with 15 bases in between.

There are many counts of this clonotype. DNA for the CDR3: TGTGCCACCAGCAGAGATCGCCATACGCAGTATTTT. The encoded protein is CATSRDRHTQYF. This sequence joins TRBV15 and TRBJ2-3; D is uncertain. V lost 0 bases to trimming and J lost 7 bases, with 5 bases between them. CDR3 length equals 12 residues. Germline lookup yields CDR1 LNHNV and CDR2 YYDKDF (reference sequence). Using reference TRBV15 and TRBJ2-3 for the parts outside the CDR3, the full variable domain is DAMVIQNPRYQVTQFGKPVTLSCSQTLNHNVMYWYQQKSSQAPKLLFHYYDKDFNNEADTPDNFQSRRPNTSFCFLDIRSPGLGDTAMYLCATSRDRHTQYFGPGTRLTVL.

The sample holds many counts of this clonotype. The J gene is TRBJ2-7, the V gene TRBV7-2, with 8 bases fitting TRBD1. Trimming at V came to 4 bases and at J to 3 bases, leaving 8 bases not matched to a gene. The CDR3 extends over 15 amino acids. Germline V gene data show CDR1 as SGHTA and CDR2 as FQGNSA. CDR3 amino acids: CASSSRGTGSYEQYF. CDR3 nucleotides: TGTGCCAGCAGCTCACGCGGGACAGGAAGCTACGAGCAGTACTTC.

The gene calls are TRBV6-2 or TRBV6-3 and TRBJ2-1, with 11 bases identical to TRBD1. Looked up from germline, CDR1 is MNHEY and CDR2 is SVGEGT. Trimming removed 1 base from V and 9 bases from J; junction bases left unmatched: 8. CDR3 length: 16 amino acids. CDR3 loop: CASSYYRTGGAGEQFF. CDR3 nucleotide sequence: TGTGCCAGCAGTTACTATAGGACAGGGGGCGCAGGTGAGCAGTTCTTC.

This clonotype was seen many times. The chain carries TRBV20-1 and TRBJ2-7; D not resolved. Germline-derived CDR1 and CDR2 are DFQATT and SNEGSKA (reference sequence). With 1 base removed from V and 1 base from J, the gap between germline ends came to 8 bases. The CDR3 is 13 amino acids. CDR3 nucleotides: TGCAGTGCTAGAGTTCCAGAATCCTACGAGCAGTACTTC. Amino acid sequence: CSARVPESYEQYF.

This clonotype has just a few counts. The chain links TRBV7-6 to TRBJ1-1, with D perhaps matching TRBD1 (5 bases). Per germline, CDR1 SGHVS and CDR2 FNYEAQ. This CDR3 has 15 amino acids. Deletions cut 4 bases from V and 4 bases from J, with 16 bases between. CDR3 sequence (DNA): TGTGCCAGCAGCTCCAATCAGGGTCGGGGCACTGAAGCTTTCTTT. Its translation is CASSSNQGRGTEAFF.

Many counts were recorded for this clonotype. V and J are TRBV5-1 and TRBJ1-1; the D is unclear. Germline V gene lookup returns CDR1 SGHRS and CDR2 YFSETQ. The CDR3 runs 16 residues. Trimming cost V 0 bases and J 0 bases, with 12 bases left between them. CDR3 sequence (DNA): TGCGCCAGCAGCTTGGGGGGAATAGGGCTGAACACTGAAGCTTTCTTT. Protein sequence: CASSLGGIGLNTEAFF.

This clonotype appeared many times. The chain recombines TRBV7-8 with TRBJ1-5; tentative D call: TRBD1 (6 bases). The CDR3 spans 14 residues. Germline assignment: CDR1 SGHVS and CDR2 FQNEAQ. Trimming removed 5 bases at V and 6 bases at J, with 14 bases between. The CDR3 DNA sequence: TGTGCCAGCAGCCGGACAGAAGGGCGTCAGCCCCAGCATTTT. Its translation is CASSRTEGRQPQHF.

The sample holds many counts of this clonotype. The rearrangement uses TRBV7-2 and TRBJ1-2; 9 nucleotides line up with TRBD1. CDR1 and CDR2 from the germline V gene are SGHTA and FQGNSA. CDR3 length equals 14 residues. The J segment lost 4 bases and the V segment lost 5 bases, leaving 5 bases of the junction unmatched. Here the CDR3 reads CASSVGQGPYGYTF. The CDR3 region has the DNA TGTGCCAGCAGCGTAGGACAGGGGCCCTATGGCTACACCTTC.

J is TRBJ2-1 and V is TRBV10-2; D is unclear. Germline V CDR1 and CDR2: WSHSY, SAAADI. The V gene lost 7 bases and the J gene lost 4 bases, with 8 bases spanning the gap. The CDR3 is 12 amino acids. In DNA, the CDR3 is TGCGCCAGCAAGCCGGCTTACAATGAGCAGTTCTTC. This codes for CASKPAYNEQFF.

There are many counts of this clonotype. This chain links TRBV12-3 or TRBV12-4 with TRBJ1-2; D is ambiguous. The CDR3 extends over 11 amino acids. Deletions cut 3 bases from V and 14 bases from J, with 13 bases between. In nucleotides, the CDR3 is TGTGCCAGCAGTTTGACGGGTTCGTTGACCTTC. This translates into CASSLTGSLTF.

The genes are TRBV7-9 and TRBJ2-3; 9 bases agree with TRBD2. The CDR3 is 15 amino acids. Germline V gives CDR1 SEHNR, CDR2 FQNEAQ (reference sequence). Losses at the gene ends were 4 bases for V and 7 bases for J; bases not matched to a gene: 9. CDR3 sequence reads: CASSSLAGLGNTQYF. In DNA, the CDR3 is TGTGCCAGCAGCTCCCTAGCGGGATTGGGAAATACGCAGTATTTT.

This clonotype came up many times. This chain joins TRBV5-1 and TRBJ2-3; 10 positions match TRBD1. The CDR3 totals 17 residues. CDR1 SGHRS and CDR2 YFSETQ come from the germline V gene. J lost 1 base, V lost 2 bases, and 7 bases had no gene match. CDR3 sequence: CASSFLTGTGGTDTQYF. The CDR3 region has the DNA TGCGCCAGCAGCTTCCTCACCGGGACAGGGGGCACAGATACGCAGTATTTT.